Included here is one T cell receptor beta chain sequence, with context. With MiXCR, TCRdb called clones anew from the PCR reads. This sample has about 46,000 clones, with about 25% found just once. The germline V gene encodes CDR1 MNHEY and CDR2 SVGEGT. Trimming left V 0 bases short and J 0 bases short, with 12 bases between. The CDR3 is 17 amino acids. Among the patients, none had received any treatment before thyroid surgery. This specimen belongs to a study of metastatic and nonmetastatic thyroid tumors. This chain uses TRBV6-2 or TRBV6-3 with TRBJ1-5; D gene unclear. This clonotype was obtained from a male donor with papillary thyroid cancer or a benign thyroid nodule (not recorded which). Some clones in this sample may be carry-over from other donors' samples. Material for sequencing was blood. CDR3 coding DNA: TGTGCCAGCAGTTACTCGCCCCAGAGATATAGCAATCAGCCCCAGCATTTT. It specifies CASSYSPQRYSNQPQHF.